This T cell receptor beta chain was captured in a study of T cell responses to AZD1222 COVID-19 vaccine. Notes on the study in general: Among spike-specific TCRs, nearly half reportedly target unmutated variant regions. At baseline, seropositivity was found in only six or seven AZD1222 recipients.

With respect to this clone: The target antigen is unknown.

The germline V gene encodes CDR1 WNHNN and CDR2 SYGVQD (reference sequence). This CDR3 has 13 residues. V lost 3 bases to trimming and J lost 9 bases, with 15 bases between them. The method was immunoSEQ multiplex PCR; TCRdb's version includes in-frame clones alone and lacks a portion of them. The sample gives about 92,000 clones, around 84% of which show up once; roughly 10% is in the top ten. This sample comprised peripheral blood, obtained on day 0 of AZD1222 vaccination. This chain connects TRBV10-1 to TRBJ2-7; D gene ambiguous. This receptor was identified in an adult in good health. CDR3 loop: CASSEPPGNRQYF. The CDR3 bases are TGCGCCAGCAGTGAACCCCCCGGCAACAGGCAGTACTTC.